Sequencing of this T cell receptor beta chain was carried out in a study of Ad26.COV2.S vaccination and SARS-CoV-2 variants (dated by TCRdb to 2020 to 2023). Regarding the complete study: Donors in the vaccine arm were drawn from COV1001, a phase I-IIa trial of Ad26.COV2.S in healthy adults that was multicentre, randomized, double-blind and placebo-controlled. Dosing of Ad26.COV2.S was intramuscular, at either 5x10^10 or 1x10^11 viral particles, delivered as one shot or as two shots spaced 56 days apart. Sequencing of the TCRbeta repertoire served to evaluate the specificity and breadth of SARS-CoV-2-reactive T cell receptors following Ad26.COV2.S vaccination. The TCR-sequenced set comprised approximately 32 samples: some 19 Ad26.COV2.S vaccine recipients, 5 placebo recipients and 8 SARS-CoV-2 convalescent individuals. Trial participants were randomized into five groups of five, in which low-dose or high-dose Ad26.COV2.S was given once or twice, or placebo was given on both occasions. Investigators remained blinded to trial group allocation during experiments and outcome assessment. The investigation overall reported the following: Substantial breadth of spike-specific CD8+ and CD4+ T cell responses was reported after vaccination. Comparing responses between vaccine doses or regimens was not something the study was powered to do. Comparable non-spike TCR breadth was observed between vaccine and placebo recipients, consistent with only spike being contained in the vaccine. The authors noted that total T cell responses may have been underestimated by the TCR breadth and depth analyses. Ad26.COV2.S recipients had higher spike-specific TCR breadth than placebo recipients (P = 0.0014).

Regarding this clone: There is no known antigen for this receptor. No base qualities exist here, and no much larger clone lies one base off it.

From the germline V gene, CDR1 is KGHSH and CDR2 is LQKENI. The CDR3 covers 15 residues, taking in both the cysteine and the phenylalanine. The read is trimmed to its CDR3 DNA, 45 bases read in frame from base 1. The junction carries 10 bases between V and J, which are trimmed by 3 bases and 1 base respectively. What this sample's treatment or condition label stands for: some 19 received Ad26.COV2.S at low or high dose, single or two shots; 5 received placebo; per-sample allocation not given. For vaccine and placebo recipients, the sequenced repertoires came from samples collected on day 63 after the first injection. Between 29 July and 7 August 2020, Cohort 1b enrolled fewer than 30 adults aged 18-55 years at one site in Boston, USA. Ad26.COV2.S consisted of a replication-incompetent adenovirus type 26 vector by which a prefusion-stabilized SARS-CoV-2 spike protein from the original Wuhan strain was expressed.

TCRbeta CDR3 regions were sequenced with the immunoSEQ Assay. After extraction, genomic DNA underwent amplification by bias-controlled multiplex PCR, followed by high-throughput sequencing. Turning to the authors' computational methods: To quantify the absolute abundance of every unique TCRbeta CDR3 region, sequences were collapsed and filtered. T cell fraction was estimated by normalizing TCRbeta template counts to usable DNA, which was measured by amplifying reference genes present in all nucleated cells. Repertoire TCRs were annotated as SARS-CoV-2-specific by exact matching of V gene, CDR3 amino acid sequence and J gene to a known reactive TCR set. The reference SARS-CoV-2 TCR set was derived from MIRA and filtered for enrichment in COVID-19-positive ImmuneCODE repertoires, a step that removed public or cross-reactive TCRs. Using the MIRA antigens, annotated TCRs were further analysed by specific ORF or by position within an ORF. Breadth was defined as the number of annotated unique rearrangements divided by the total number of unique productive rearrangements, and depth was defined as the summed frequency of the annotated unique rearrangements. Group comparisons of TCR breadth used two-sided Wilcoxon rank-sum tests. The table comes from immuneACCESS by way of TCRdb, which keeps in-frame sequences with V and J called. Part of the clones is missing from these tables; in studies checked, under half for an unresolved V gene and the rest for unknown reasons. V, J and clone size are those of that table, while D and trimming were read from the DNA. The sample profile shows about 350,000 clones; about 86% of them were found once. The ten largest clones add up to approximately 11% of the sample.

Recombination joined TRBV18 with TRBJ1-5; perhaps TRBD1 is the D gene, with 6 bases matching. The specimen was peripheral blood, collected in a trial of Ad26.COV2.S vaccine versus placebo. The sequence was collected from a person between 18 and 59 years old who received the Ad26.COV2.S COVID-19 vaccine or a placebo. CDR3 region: CASSPGGASNQPQHF. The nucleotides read TGTGCCAGCTCACCGGGGGGCGCGAGCAATCAGCCCCAGCATTTT.